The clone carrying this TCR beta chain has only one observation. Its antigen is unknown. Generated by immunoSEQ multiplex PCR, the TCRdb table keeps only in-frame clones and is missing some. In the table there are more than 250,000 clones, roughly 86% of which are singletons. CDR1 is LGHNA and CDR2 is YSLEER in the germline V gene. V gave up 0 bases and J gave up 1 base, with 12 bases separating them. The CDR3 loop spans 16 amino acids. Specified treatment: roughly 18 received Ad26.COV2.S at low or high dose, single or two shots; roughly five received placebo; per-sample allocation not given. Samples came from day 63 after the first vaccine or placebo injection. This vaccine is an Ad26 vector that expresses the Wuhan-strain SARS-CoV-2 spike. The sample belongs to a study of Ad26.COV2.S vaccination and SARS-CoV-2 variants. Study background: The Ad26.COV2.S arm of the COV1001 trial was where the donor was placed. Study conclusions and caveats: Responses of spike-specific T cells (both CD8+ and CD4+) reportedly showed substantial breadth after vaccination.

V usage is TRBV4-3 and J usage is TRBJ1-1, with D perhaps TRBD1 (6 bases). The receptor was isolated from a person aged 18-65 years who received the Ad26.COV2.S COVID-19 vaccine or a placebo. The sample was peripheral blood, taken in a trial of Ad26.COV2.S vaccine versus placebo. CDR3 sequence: CASSQDTRGRNTEAFF. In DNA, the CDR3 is TGCGCCAGCAGCCAAGATACGAGGGGGAGGAACACTGAAGCTTTCTTT.